This entry is about one T cell receptor beta chain. Its specificity is unknown. This CDR3 is 13 amino acids long. V was trimmed by 5 bases and J by 8 bases, leaving 12 bases between them. Looked up from germline, CDR1 is LNHDA and CDR2 is SQIVND (reference sequence). The data were taken from a study of radiation and T cells in renal cell carcinoma. Study-level information: Nephrectomy followed 15 Gy stereotactic body radiation by 4 weeks.

Data came from immunoSEQ multiplex PCR; TCRdb stores just in-frame clones and leaves some out. The sample yields 87,000 or so clones, less than 90% seen once. Overall study results and limits: No pretreatment tumor biopsies were available for baseline clonotypes.

Time point meaning: baseline pretreatment blood. The sample's treatment: 15 Gy SBRT to primary tumor, nephrectomy 4 weeks later. Blood was sampled at baseline, 2 weeks and 4 weeks after SBRT. This renal cell carcinoma was of the clear cell type. The specimen comprised blood, sampled from a patient whose treatment included radiotherapy and nephrectomy. This sequence was found in a man aged 45 to 65 with renal cell carcinoma. The rearrangement links TRBV19 to TRBJ1-4, with D perhaps TRBD1 (6 bases). CDR3 coding DNA: TGTGCCAGTAGTCTCCGGACAGACGAAAAACTGTTTTTT. Protein product: CASSLRTDEKLFF.